This T cell receptor beta chain was captured in a study of shared clonotypes between healthy human individuals. Healthy HIV-negative adults with no recent acute infections or vaccinations were recruited as donors. General study results and limits: Roughly 5% of naive CD4 clonotypes were shared across a few donors. It was only blood that was sampled, and tissue repertoires likely differ.

Comments on this clone: Its antigen is undetermined.

Libraries were prepared by immunoSEQ multiplex PCR; TCRdb keeps only in-frame clonotypes and omits some of them. This table holds 2 million to 2.5 million clones, just under 95% found once. Germline CDR1 reads SGHRS; CDR2 reads YFSETQ. The V end was cut by 4 bases, the J end by 8 bases, with 16 bases between. This CDR3 has 14 residues. The sequenced sample consisted of naive CD4+ T cells from PBMCs. Subset given: CD45RA+ positively selected. This clonotype was sampled from a man between 18 and 29 years old in good health. Some clones in this sample may be carry-over from other donors' samples. The chain joins TRBV5-1 to TRBJ2-1; D may be TRBD1 (5 bases). CDR3 bases: TGCGCCAGCAGCGCGGAGACAGCTTCGGATGAGCAGTTCTTC. This gives the protein CASSAETASDEQFF.